Shown below are 2 T cell receptor beta chains from a single sample sequenced in a study of CD4+ T cells in melanoma. The protocol was immunoSEQ multiplex PCR, while the TCRdb copy is restricted to in-frame clones and leaves out a portion. The sample has about 6,600 clones, around 67% seen once. Sequences were obtained from cells from a culture (not recorded whether cultured in vitro). These TCRs come from a human donor with melanoma.

The chain recombines TRBV5-4 with TRBJ1-6; TRBD1 matches at 10 bases. The CDR3 runs 15 residues. Germline trimming cut 1 base from V and 7 bases from J; bases unmatched to any gene: 2. Germline CDR1 SGHNT, CDR2 YYREEE (reference sequence). CDR3 sequence (DNA): TGTGCCAGCAGCTTGCCGGGACAGGGGAATTCACCCCTCCACTTT. This gives the protein CASSLPGQGNSPLHF.

The chain employs TRBV30 and TRBJ1-2; D is unresolved. CDR1 is GTSNPN, CDR2 SVGIG, per germline (reference sequence). The CDR3 consists of 12 residues. The CDR3 nucleotides are TGTGGCTTTGACCGAATCAACTATGGCTACACCTTC. This translates into CGFDRINYGYTF. Combining the CDR3 with reference TRBV30 and TRBJ1-2 gives the whole variable domain SQTIHQWPATLVQPVGSPLSLECTVEGTSNPNLYWYRQAAGRGLQLLFYSVGIGQISSEVPQNLSASRPQDRQFILSSKKLLLSDSGFYLCGFDRINYGYTFGSGTRLTVV.